Below, 23 T cell receptor beta chains from the same sample are listed, as sequenced in a study of blood T cells in healthy people across ages. A sample-barcoded 5' primer and a J-beta primer mix were used in a second PCR of about 6 to 12 cycles. TCRdb itself ran the 5' RACE reads through MiXCR, one entry per CDR3 protein. The sample shows 1 million to 1.2 million distinct CDR3 sequences, less than 45% of them seen only once. Sequenced sample: blood. The receptors derive from a young man in good health.

There are a few counts of this clonotype. The chain recombines TRBV4-3 with TRBJ2-3, with a tentative D call TRBD2 (6 bases). The CDR3 runs to 14 residues. Germline CDR1 is LGHNA and CDR2 is YSLEER. V was cut by 0 bases and J by 9 bases, with 13 bases left in between. The chain's CDR3 is CASSQDGGSRTQYF. The DNA of the CDR3 is TGCGCCAGCAGCCAAGACGGGGGTTCTAGGACGCAGTATTTT.

This clonotype showed up many times. This chain uses TRBV7-2 with TRBJ2-1, with unresolved D. CDR3 length: 14 residues. The V and J ends lost 5 bases and 5 bases respectively, with 13 bases between them. CDR1 and CDR2 (germline): SGHTA, FQGNSA. The CDR3 DNA is TGTGCCAGCAGCCAATTAACAGTCAACAATGAGCAGTTCTTC. Its protein is CASSQLTVNNEQFF.

The V gene is TRBV7-2, the J gene TRBJ2-1; TRBD1 matches 7 bases. Judging by the DNA end, TRBJ2-7 fits better; the J call may be wrong. CDR1 is SGHTA and CDR2 is FQGNSA in the germline V gene. The CDR3 has 16 amino acids. This CDR3 is CASSRLRDRLYNEQYF. The CDR3 coding sequence is TGTGCCAGCAGCAGACTCCGGGACAGACTCTACAATGAGCAGTACTTC.

The table lists this clonotype with a few counts. This sequence joins TRBV9 and TRBJ2-5; D gene ambiguous. V dropped 0 bases and J dropped 4 bases, with 10 bases sitting between them. The CDR3 sequence is 14 residues long. Looked up from germline, CDR1 is SGDLS and CDR2 is YYNGEE. CDR3 protein: CASSVGNGVETQYF. In DNA form, the CDR3 reads TGTGCCAGCAGCGTAGGCAATGGAGTAGAGACCCAGTACTTC.

This chain uses TRBV29-1 with TRBJ2-7; 8 bases are shared with TRBD2. V gave up 3 bases and J gave up 7 bases; unmatched junction bases: 23. CDR1 and CDR2 (germline): SQVTM, ANQGSEA. The CDR3 sequence is 18 residues long. The CDR3 DNA follows: TGCAGCGTTGATGGCACTAGCGGTCGGGACACCTCCTACAATGAGCAGTACTTC. Encoded protein: CSVDGTSGRDTSYNEQYF.

This clonotype was counted between two and nine times. The chain joins TRBV9 to TRBJ2-3; the D is unclear. Between the trimmed V and J ends, which lost 0 bases and 6 bases, there was a span of 11 bases. Germline-derived CDR1 and CDR2 are SGDLS and YYNGEE. CDR3 length: 14 amino acids. Here the CDR3 reads CASSVEDRSDTQYF. DNA for the CDR3: TGTGCCAGCAGCGTAGAGGACCGCTCGGATACGCAGTATTTT.

This sequence joins TRBV15 and TRBJ2-1; D is possibly TRBD2 (5 bases). The ends were cut back, 1 base at V and 5 bases at J, with 15 bases in the middle. The CDR3 has 16 residues. The V gene's germline CDR1 is LNHNV and CDR2 YYDKDF (reference sequence). The CDR3 loop is CATSRARRADNNEQFF. The CDR3 bases are TGTGCCACCAGCAGAGCGCGACGAGCGGATAACAATGAGCAGTTCTTC.

As to this clonotype: The junction departs from germline at one end; a sequencing error may be responsible. This chain joins TRBV12-3 or TRBV12-4 and TRBJ1-1; TRBD1 matches at 7 bases. CDR3 length equals 15 residues. CDR3 DNA sequence: TGTACCAGCAGTTCACAACAGGGGAGAAACACTGAAGCTTTCTTT. It specifies CTSSSQQGRNTEAFF.

This chain joins TRBV7-6 and TRBJ2-1, with 11 bases aligning to TRBD2. V was pared by 5 bases and J by 7 bases, with 13 bases of the junction left unmatched. The CDR3 spans 17 residues. CDR1 is SGHVS and CDR2 is FNYEAQ in the germline V gene. CDR3 sequence: CASSLTAISGGANEQFF. The CDR3 DNA follows: TGTGCCAGCAGCCTAACGGCCATTAGCGGGGGGGCTAATGAGCAGTTCTTC.

This clonotype was observed a handful of times. This chain uses TRBV10-3 with TRBJ2-4; 10 positions agree with TRBD2. TRBJ2-7 matches the DNA end more closely, so the J call is doubtful. This CDR3 has 14 amino acids. Germline assignment: CDR1 ENHRY and CDR2 SYGVKD. CDR3 loop: CAISVAGGAYEQYF. CDR3 coding DNA: TGTGCCATCAGCGTAGCGGGGGGAGCGTACGAGCAGTACTTC.

V usage is TRBV3-1 and J usage is TRBJ2-3; perhaps TRBD2 as D (5 bases). From germline, CDR1 is LGHDT and CDR2 YNNKEL (reference sequence). There are 12 residues in the CDR3. V was shortened by 6 bases and J by 4 bases, with 8 bases between the two germline ends. DNA for the CDR3: TGTGCCAGCAGGAGGGATGCAGATACGCAGTATTTT. This translates into CASRRDADTQYF.

The J gene is TRBJ2-1, the V gene TRBV14; no definite D call. The V end lost 3 bases, the J end lost 13 bases, and 19 bases lay between the germline ends. This CDR3 spans 14 amino acids. CDR1 is SGHDN, CDR2 FVKESK, per germline. CDR3 region: CASSQTRDHETQFF. The DNA of the CDR3 is TGTGCCAGCAGCCAGACCAGAGACCATGAGACCCAGTTCTTC.

The chain has TRBV2 and TRBJ2-5, with D possibly being TRBD2 (5 bases). The V end was cut by 8 bases, the J end by 2 bases, with 12 bases between. Germline CDR1 is SNHLY and CDR2 is FYNNEI. This CDR3 spans 13 amino acids. CDR3 loop: CASVDSLQETQYF. Here the CDR3 DNA reads TGTGCCAGCGTGGACTCCTTGCAAGAGACCCAGTACTTC.

This clonotype has a handful of counts. The genes are TRBV11-2 and TRBJ2-3; D perhaps matches TRBD1 (5 bases). V lost 5 bases and J lost 9, with 18 bases in between. The CDR3 length is 14 residues. Germline CDR1 SGHAT, CDR2 FQNNGV. The DNA for the CDR3 is TGTGCCAGCAGCCCAGGGAACACTGAAGACACGCAGTATTTT. It specifies CASSPGNTEDTQYF.

This clonotype was counted only a few times. The chain links TRBV4-2 to TRBJ2-3; no definite D call. CDR3 length equals 16 residues. The V gene lost 0 bases and the J gene lost 2 bases, with 12 bases spanning the gap. Germline loops: CDR1 LGHNA, CDR2 YNFKEQ. The CDR3 DNA is TGTGCCAGCAGCCAAGATTTGGCAGGCCTCACAGATACGCAGTATTTT. Amino acids: CASSQDLAGLTDTQYF.

V gene TRBV3-1 combines with J gene TRBJ2-2, with TRBD2 matching over 8 bases. The length of the CDR3 is 15 residues. Germline V gene data show CDR1 as LGHDT and CDR2 as YNNKEL (reference sequence). Unmatched junction bases numbered 7, after V lost 4 bases and J lost 6 bases. DNA of the CDR3: TGTGCCAGCAGCCTCCGCGGGGGGCTCTCCGGGGAGCTGTTTTTT. Its translation: CASSLRGGLSGELFF.

This clonotype was detected a few times. The chain links TRBV7-9 to TRBJ1-2; 9 nucleotides agree with TRBD1. With 5 bases clipped from V and 6 bases from J, the junction kept 16 bases outside the gene matches. This CDR3 has 17 amino acids. Per the germline V gene, CDR1 is SEHNR and CDR2 is FQNEAQ (reference sequence). Here the CDR3 DNA reads TGTGCCAGCAGCCCAACAGGGGGCGAGGAAGTCCTCCATGGCTACACCTTC. The encoded protein is CASSPTGGEEVLHGYTF.

The J gene is TRBJ1-2, the V gene TRBV6-6, with TRBD1 matching 9 bases. The CDR3 spans 14 residues. Germline CDR1 reads MNHNY; CDR2 reads SVGAGI (reference sequence). The V segment lost 4 bases and the J segment 6 bases; nucleotides outside the gene matches: 6. CDR3 residues: CASSFQQGANGYTF. The CDR3 region has the DNA TGTGCCAGCAGTTTTCAACAGGGGGCCAATGGCTACACCTTC.

This clonotype was counted a few times. The V call is TRBV20-1, the J call TRBJ1-2; perhaps TRBD1 as D (6 bases). This CDR3 contains 13 residues. With 0 bases removed from V and 8 bases from J, the gap between germline ends came to 13 bases. In germline, CDR1 is DFQATT, CDR2 SNEGSKA (reference sequence). Here the CDR3 reads CSARDSPRGGYTF. The CDR3 DNA reads as TGCAGTGCTAGAGACTCCCCCAGGGGCGGCTACACCTTC.

The CDR3 DNA sequence: TGCGCCAGCACCTCCCTACAGGGGACTGAAGCTTTCTTT. Its protein product is CASTSLQGTEAFF. The chain employs TRBV4-3 and TRBJ1-1, with 7 bases fitting TRBD1. V lost 7 bases and J lost 5; bases outside the gene matches: 7. Germline CDR1 and CDR2: LGHNA and YSLEER. The CDR3 runs 13 residues.

The rearrangement links TRBV4-1 to TRBJ2-5; 8 nucleotides line up with TRBD1. J lost 2 bases, V lost 2 bases, and 4 bases had no gene match. The CDR3 runs to 15 residues. Germline CDR1 is MGHRA and CDR2 is YSYEKL. CDR3 DNA sequence: TGCGCCAGCAGCCAAACAAACAGGGGGCAAGAGACCCAGTACTTC. Its translation is CASSQTNRGQETQYF.

V gene TRBV5-6 combines with J gene TRBJ1-6, with D unclear. The germline CDR1 and CDR2 sequences are SGHDT and YYEEEE. Trimming shortened V by 2 bases and J by 0 bases, and 12 bases separated the two germline ends. The CDR3 is 17 amino acids. CDR3: CASSLVGRSSYNSPLHF. The CDR3 nucleotides read TGTGCCAGCAGCTTAGTGGGTCGGAGCTCCTATAATTCACCCCTCCACTTT.

This clonotype was detected a few times. The rearrangement links TRBV4-2 to TRBJ1-4, with 7 bases that match TRBD1. The CDR3 is made up of 16 amino acids. Germline V gives CDR1 LGHNA, CDR2 YNFKEQ. Unmatched junction bases numbered 5, after V lost 0 bases and J lost 4 bases. The CDR3 region has the DNA TGTGCCAGCAGCCAAGAGCCGGGACAGAATAATGAAAAACTGTTTTTT. Residues: CASSQEPGQNNEKLFF.